This T cell receptor beta chain was sequenced during a study of T cells after yellow fever vaccination. Overall study context: Any fraction with a low cell number was prepared using SMART-Seq v4 Ultra Low Input. Findings and limits, study-wide: Within FACS-sorted repertoires, abundant clonotypes contaminating from the bulk population could be present. The secondary response showed a weaker magnitude and a faster peak, day 5 versus 15.

TCRdb called the 5' RACE reads again in MiXCR, with one record for every CDR3 protein. The table lists about 310,000 distinct CDR3 sequences, around 3.9% of them singletons, with around 24% in the top ten. Germline V lookup: CDR1 SGHRS, CDR2 YFSETQ. The CDR3 covers 15 residues. Points on this clonotype: Its antigen is unidentified. This sequence may be a read error, since a much larger clone differs from it by one base.

The chain is built from TRBV5-1 and TRBJ2-1, with 11 nucleotides matching TRBD1. The material was PBMCs, obtained on the day of the yellow fever booster vaccination. The clonotype originates from a man between 18 and 29 years old who received the YFV17D yellow fever vaccine. CDR3 coding DNA: TGCGCCAGCAGCGGACAGGGGGCGGCCTACATTGAGCAGTTCTTC. Encoded protein: CASSGQGAAYIEQFF.